This passage covers 21 T cell receptor beta chains from one sample sequenced in a study of CD8+ T cells in alopecia areata. RNA was extracted and reverse transcribed into cDNA as the sequencing template. TCRdb's table, derived via immunoSEQ multiplex PCR, lists solely in-frame clones and lacks some. Among roughly 200,000 clones listed, around 63% were seen once. The input for sequencing was CD4+ T cells sorted from blood, taken at week 0. These receptors were collected from a human donor with alopecia areata.

This clone was counted only a few times. The chain is built from TRBV7-2 and TRBJ2-5, with TRBD2 matching over 10 bases. Germline CDR1 reads SGHTA; CDR2 reads FQGNSA. The CDR3 loop spans 14 amino acids. V shed 5 bases and J 5 bases; nucleotides not matched to a gene: 5. The CDR3 DNA sequence: TGTGCCAGCAGCCCCGGACTAGCGGTGGAGACCCAGTACTTC. This gives the protein CASSPGLAVETQYF.

This clone was picked up a small number of times. The V gene is TRBV5-6, the J gene TRBJ1-4, with D unclear. With 3 bases removed from V and 5 bases from J, the gap between germline ends came to 11 bases. The germline CDR1 and CDR2 sequences are SGHDT and YYEEEE. The CDR3 loop spans 14 amino acids. The CDR3 region is CASSSQRENEKLFF. For the CDR3, the DNA is TGTGCCAGCAGCTCGCAAAGGGAGAATGAAAAACTGTTTTTT. Full variable domain (remainder filled in from reference TRBV5-6 and TRBJ1-4): DAGVTQSPTHLIKTRGQQVTLRCSPKSGHDTVSWYQQALGQGPQFIFQYYEEEERQRGNFPDRFSGHQFPNYSSELNVNALLLGDSALYLCASSSQRENEKLFFGSGTQLSVL.

This clone has a single count. The V and J genes are TRBV7-2 and TRBJ2-3; 9 bases match TRBD2. CDR1 is SGHTA, CDR2 FQGNSA, per germline. This CDR3 is 14 amino acids long. Unmatched junction bases numbered 13, after V lost 4 bases and J lost 14 bases. Here the CDR3 reads CASSSVSGGKGRYF. Here the CDR3 DNA reads TGTGCCAGCAGCTCTGTAAGCGGGGGGAAAGGCAGGTATTTT.

The chain has TRBV29-1 and TRBJ1-1; no reliable D call. This CDR3 has 14 amino acids. The germline gives CDR1 SQVTM, CDR2 ANQGSEA. V was cut by 3 bases and J by 0 bases, with 11 bases left in between. The CDR3 DNA follows: TGCAGCGTTGAGAGTCGCGGGTTGAACACTGAAGCTTTCTTT. Translated, it gives CSVESRGLNTEAFF.

This clone has a single count. The CDR3 region has the DNA TGTGCCAGCAGTTGGGCCATTGGGGAAAAACTGTTTTTT. It is translated as CASSWAIGEKLFF. V is TRBV27 and J is TRBJ1-4; no clear D gene. Trimming took off 4 bases at V and 8 bases at J, with 11 bases between the two ends. Germline V CDR1 and CDR2: MNHEY, SMNVEV (reference sequence). This CDR3 region has 13 residues.

V gene TRBV5-1 combines with J gene TRBJ1-6, with 10 bases identical to TRBD1. Germline V lookup: CDR1 SGHRS, CDR2 YFSETQ. V gave up 0 bases and J gave up 10 bases; unmatched junction bases: 7. The CDR3 runs to 16 residues. The CDR3 DNA sequence: TGCGCCAGCAGCTTGGAACGGGGACAGGGGCACTCACCCCTCCACTTT. Translating gives CASSLERGQGHSPLHF.

Comments on this clone: This specimen includes other DNA sequences encoding the same CDR3. The chain combines TRBV29-1 with TRBJ1-2; D gene ambiguous. V shed 4 bases and J shed 1 base, with 7 bases lying between them. Looked up from germline, CDR1 is SQVTM and CDR2 is ANQGSEA. The CDR3 consists of 12 residues. CDR3 region: CSVAASNYGYTF. Here the CDR3 DNA reads TGCAGCGTTGCCGCTAGTAACTATGGCTACACCTTC.

J is TRBJ1-6 and V is TRBV27, with D perhaps TRBD1 (6 bases). Germline V lookup: CDR1 MNHEY, CDR2 SMNVEV (reference sequence). The CDR3 extends over 14 amino acids. Trimming took 6 bases from V and 3 from J, leaving 9 bases between them. CDR3 in amino acids: CASRRTDYNSPLHF. In DNA, the CDR3 is TGTGCCAGCAGACGGACAGACTATAATTCACCCCTCCACTTT.

This clone was observed a single time. Distinct nucleotide sequences in the sample also encode this CDR3. This chain joins TRBV29-1 and TRBJ1-2; 9 positions agree with TRBD1. The V gene's germline CDR1 is SQVTM and CDR2 ANQGSEA. V lost 3 bases to trimming and J lost 8 bases; unmatched junction nucleotides: 7. The CDR3 is made up of 13 amino acids. The CDR3 DNA is TGCAGCGTTGATCCACAGGGGGCTGGGGGCTACACCTTC. Its translation: CSVDPQGAGGYTF. Based on the CDR3 plus reference TRBV29-1 and TRBJ1-2, the full variable domain is SAVISQKPSRDICQRGTSLTIQCQVDSQVTMMFWYRQQPGQSLTLIATANQGSEATYESGFVIDKFPISRPNLTFSTLTVSNMSPEDSSIYLCSVDPQGAGGYTFGSGTRLTVV.

V and J are TRBV9 and TRBJ1-1; D not resolved. Germline V gene sequence: CDR1 SGDLS, CDR2 YYNGEE. The CDR3 length is 14 residues. Trimming cost V 0 bases and J 5 bases, with 11 bases left between them. This CDR3 reads CASSVGPSATEAFF. CDR3 nucleotides: TGTGCCAGCAGCGTAGGACCATCGGCGACTGAAGCTTTCTTT.

The chain recombines TRBV5-1 with TRBJ1-2; D is unresolved. This CDR3 spans 13 amino acids. CDR1 and CDR2 (germline): SGHRS, YFSETQ. Trimming pared 4 bases from V and 4 bases from J, leaving 11 bases between. The CDR3 DNA sequence: TGCGCCAGCAGCCCCGCGGGCTTCTATGGCTACACCTTC. Translating it yields CASSPAGFYGYTF.

This rearrangement joins TRBV29-1 to TRBJ2-7, with D perhaps TRBD1 or TRBD2 (5 bases each). V was cut by 4 bases and J by 6 bases, with 16 bases left in between. CDR1 SQVTM and CDR2 ANQGSEA come from the germline V gene. The CDR3 extends over 13 amino acids. The CDR3 sequence: CSVARQGVGEQYF. The CDR3 nucleotides are TGCAGCGTTGCTAGGCAGGGAGTAGGCGAGCAGTACTTC.

This clone was seen a few times. The chain recombines TRBV18 with TRBJ2-1, with 8 bases lining up with TRBD1. The CDR3 loop spans 15 amino acids. Trimming removed 5 bases from V and 9 bases from J; junction bases left unmatched: 12. Per the germline V gene, CDR1 is KGHSH and CDR2 is LQKENI. As DNA, the CDR3 is TGTGCCAGCTCATTCGGACAGGGCATTAATCCTGAGCAGTTCTTC. This encodes CASSFGQGINPEQFF.

This clone was counted only a few times. The V and J genes are TRBV29-1 and TRBJ2-5; D gene uncertain. The ends were cut back, 6 bases at V and 3 bases at J, with 5 bases in the middle. Germline-derived CDR1 and CDR2 are SQVTM and ANQGSEA. The CDR3 is made up of 10 amino acids. For the CDR3, the DNA is TGCAGCGTCCTAGAAGAGACCCAGTACTTC. Protein sequence: CSVLEETQYF. Looking up the rest from reference TRBV29-1 and TRBJ2-5 gives the full variable domain: SAVISQKPSRDICQRGTSLTIQCQVDSQVTMMFWYRQQPGQSLTLIATANQGSEATYESGFVIDKFPISRPNLTFSTLTVSNMSPEDSSIYLCSVLEETQYFGPGTRLLVL.

This clone appeared a few times. The gene calls are TRBV29-1 and TRBJ2-3; D might be TRBD2 (6 bases). The germline V gene has CDR1 SQVTM and CDR2 ANQGSEA. V was shortened by 6 bases and J by 2 bases, with 15 bases between the two germline ends. The CDR3 consists of 14 residues. The CDR3 region has the DNA TGCAGCGTGGGACTGGGGCCTTTCACAGATACGCAGTATTTT. It translates to CSVGLGPFTDTQYF.

This clone was seen repeatedly, ten times or more. This chain uses TRBV18 with TRBJ2-2; D might be TRBD1 (6 bases). Germline loops: CDR1 KGHSH, CDR2 LQKENI. The CDR3 consists of 16 residues. V gave up 8 bases and J gave up 2 bases, with 18 bases separating them. DNA of the CDR3: TGTGCCAGCCCCCTTCTGGGGACAAGCAACACCGGGGAGCTGTTTTTT. Translation: CASPLLGTSNTGELFF.

The chain uses TRBV23-1 and TRBJ2-3, with 8 bases fitting TRBD1. TRBV23-1 is designated an ORF whose function remains uncertain. V lost 2 bases and J lost 4; bases outside the gene matches: 8. The CDR3 is made up of 16 amino acids. In DNA form, the CDR3 reads TGCGCCAGCAGTCAAGCGGACAGGGTGGAGGCAGATACGCAGTATTTT. Its protein is CASSQADRVEADTQYF.

This clone was seen only a few times. The V gene is TRBV2, the J gene TRBJ2-6, with 7 bases lining up with TRBD1. V lost 10 bases, J lost 0 bases, and 9 bases stayed unmatched. Germline CDR1 and CDR2: SNHLY and FYNNEI. This CDR3 region has 16 residues. CDR3 bases: TGTGCCACCTCAGGGGGTGTGAGCTCTGGGGCCAACGTCCTGACTTTC. Amino acid sequence: CATSGGVSSGANVLTF. The full variable domain, with the rest looked up from reference TRBV2 and TRBJ2-6, is EPEVTQTPSHQVTQMGQEVILRCVPISNHLYFYWYRQILGQKVEFLVSFYNNEISEKSEIFDDQFSVERPDGSNFTLKIRSTKLEDSAMYFCATSGGVSSGANVLTFGAGSRLTVL.

This rearrangement joins TRBV13 to TRBJ2-2; tentatively, D is TRBD2 (5 bases). The CDR3 is made up of 14 amino acids. Per germline, CDR1 PRHDT and CDR2 FYEKMQ (reference sequence). V lost 4 bases and J lost 7, with 13 bases in between. For the CDR3, the DNA is TGTGCCAGCAGCTCCCCCGGAGGTGTCGGGGAGCTGTTTTTT. The encoded protein is CASSSPGGVGELFF. The whole variable domain, filled in from reference TRBV13 and TRBJ2-2, reads AAGVIQSPRHLIKEKRETATLKCYPIPRHDTVYWYQQGPGQDPQFLISFYEKMQSDKGSIPDRFSAQQFSDYHSELNMSSLELGDSALYFCASSSPGGVGELFFGEGSRLTVL.

The J gene is TRBJ2-5, the V gene TRBV29-1, with D tentatively TRBD2 (6 bases). This CDR3 is built from 12 residues. CDR1 SQVTM and CDR2 ANQGSEA come from the germline V gene. Trimming pared 6 bases from V and 5 bases from J, leaving 13 bases between. In DNA, the CDR3 is TGCAGCGTCAATGGAGGGGTGGAGACCCAGTACTTC. Amino acids: CSVNGGVETQYF.

The CDR3 nucleotides read TGTGCCTGGAGTGCCGGGCAGGGTAGCACAGATACGCAGTATTTT. As protein: CAWSAGQGSTDTQYF. The chain combines TRBV30 with TRBJ2-3, with a possible D match to TRBD1 (5 bases). Germline V CDR1 and CDR2: GTSNPN, SVGIG (reference sequence). The V end lost 1 base, the J end lost 0 bases, and 11 bases lay between the germline ends. The CDR3 spans 15 residues.